The subject of this entry is one T cell receptor beta chain. The source of the sample is a study of blood T cell repertoires in COVID-19. Study summary: Researchers got acute and convalescent COVID-19 samples from the United States, Italy and Spain. PBMCs, B-cell-depleted T cells, or T cells provided the cDNA or gDNA that made up the material.

CDR1 is LGHDT, CDR2 YNNKEL, per germline (reference sequence). This CDR3 is built from 14 residues. The ends lost 3 bases at V and 6 bases at J; junction bases unmatched: 4. Original processing methods: Estimated nucleated cell counts came from reference gene primer amplification. Produced via immunoSEQ multiplex PCR; TCRdb's table is partial and in-frame only. Clonal size and the V and J genes are those of that table, whereas D and trimming came from the DNA. The sample lists roughly 65,000 clones; around 84% were seen once. The chain carries TRBV3-1 (or the pseudogene TRBV3-2) and TRBJ2-1, with 8 bases aligning to TRBD1. The sample taken for sequencing was peripheral blood. This clonotype was sampled from a man aged 45 to 65 with acute or convalescent COVID-19. The CDR3 nucleotides read TGTGCCAGCAGCCAGGAGACAGGGGTCAATGAGCAGTTCTTC. It yields the protein CASSQETGVNEQFF.